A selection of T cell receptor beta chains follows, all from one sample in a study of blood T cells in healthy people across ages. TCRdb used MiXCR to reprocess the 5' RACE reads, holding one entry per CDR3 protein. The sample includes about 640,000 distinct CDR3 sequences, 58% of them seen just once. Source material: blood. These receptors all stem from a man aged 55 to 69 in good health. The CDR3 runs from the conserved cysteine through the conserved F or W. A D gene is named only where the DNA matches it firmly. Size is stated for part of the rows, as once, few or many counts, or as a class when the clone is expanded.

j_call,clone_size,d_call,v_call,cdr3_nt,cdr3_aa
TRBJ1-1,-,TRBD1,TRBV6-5,TGTGCCAGCAGTGTACAGGGGTGGACTGAAGCTTTCTTT,CASSVQGWTEAFF
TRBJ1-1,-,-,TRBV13,TGTGCCAGCAGAGAAGACACTCGGCGGACTGAAGCTTTCTTT,CASREDTRRTEAFF
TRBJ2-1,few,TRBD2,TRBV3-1,TGTGCCAGCAGCGAGACTAGCGGGGGCACATCCTACAATGAGCAGTTCTTC,CASSETSGGTSYNEQFF
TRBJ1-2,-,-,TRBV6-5,TGTGCCAGCAATGGAGCGAACTATGGCTACACCTTC,CASNGANYGYTF
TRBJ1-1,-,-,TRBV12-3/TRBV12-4,TGTGCCAGCAGCTCGACTGATCGGACGGCAAACACTGAAGCTTTCTTT,CASSSTDRTANTEAFF
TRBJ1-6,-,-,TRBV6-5,TGTGCCAGCAGCCCCGACAGCACCTCCTATAATTCACCCCTCCACTTT,CASSPDSTSYNSPLHF
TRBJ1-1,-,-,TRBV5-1,TGCGCCAACAGCTTCAGCGGGGTCCCATTGGACACTGAAGCTTTCTTT,CANSFSGVPLDTEAFF
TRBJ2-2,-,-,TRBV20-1,TGCAGTGCTAGAGATCGCCTAGCCCTCACCGGGGAGCTGTTTTTT,CSARDRLALTGELFF
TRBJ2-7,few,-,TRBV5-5,TGTGCCAGCAGCCACGGGACGCTCTACGAGCAGTACTTC,CASSHGTLYEQYF
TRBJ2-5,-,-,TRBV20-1,TGCAGGGCCAGGGGGGGCCCTGAGACCCAGTACTTC,CRARGGPETQYF
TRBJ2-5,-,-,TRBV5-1,TGCGCCAGCACCTTACAGGGTGGGACGGGCGAGACCCAGTACTTC,CASTLQGGTGETQYF
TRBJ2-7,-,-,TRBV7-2,TGTGCCAGCAGCTTATCGGGGGCTTCCTACAAGCAGTACTTC,CASSLSGASYKQYF
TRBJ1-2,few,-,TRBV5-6,TGTGCCAGCAGCCTATCACCTGGGGGCTCTAACTATGGCTACACCTTC,CASSLSPGGSNYGYTF
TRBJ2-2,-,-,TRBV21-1,TGTGCCAGCAGCCCCAGGGGGGGAAACACCGGGGAGCTGTTTTTT,CASSPRGGNTGELFF
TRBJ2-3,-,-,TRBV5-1,TGCGCCAGCAGCTTGGCAAGTGGTCCGGCAGATACGCAGTATTTT,CASSLASGPADTQYF
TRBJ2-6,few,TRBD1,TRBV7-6,TGTGCCAGCAGCTTAAAACAGGGGTCTAGCTCTGGGGCCGACGTCCTGACTTTC,CASSLKQGSSSGADVLTF
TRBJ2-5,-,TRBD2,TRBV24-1,TGTGCCACCAGTGATTTAAAGCTAGCGGGGGTAGGGACCCAGTACTTC,CATSDLKLAGVGTQYF
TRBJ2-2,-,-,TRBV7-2,TGTGCCAGCAGCTCGCTCATCTTGACTCCGAACACCGGGGAGCTGTTTTTT,CASSSLILTPNTGELFF
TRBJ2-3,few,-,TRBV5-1,TGCGCCAGCAGCTTGGGGTCGGGGGACCGCACAGATACGCAGTATTTT,CASSLGSGDRTDTQYF
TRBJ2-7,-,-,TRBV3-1,TGTGCCAGCAGCCAAGTAGGTGGTAGAGGCGGCAATGAGCAGTACTTC,CASSQVGGRGGNEQYF
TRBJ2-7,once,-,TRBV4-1,TGCGCCAGCAGCCAGGAAAGGACAGAGTACTACGAGCAGTACTTC,CASSQERTEYYEQYF
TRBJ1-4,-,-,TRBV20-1,TGCAGTGTAGTCCAAGGAGGAGGGTATGGTGAAAAACTGTTTTTT,CSVVQGGGYGEKLFF
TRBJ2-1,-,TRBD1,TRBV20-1,TGCAGTGCTAGAGATTGGGTGGACAGGGTAAATGAGCAGTTCTTC,CSARDWVDRVNEQFF
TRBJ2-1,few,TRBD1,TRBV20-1,TGCTCTGCCCCGATGACAGGGCGAGGTGAGCAGTTCTTC,CSAPMTGRGEQFF
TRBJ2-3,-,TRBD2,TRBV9,TGTGCCAGCAGCGGATCTAGCGGGGGGACCACAGATACGCAGTATTTT,CASSGSSGGTTDTQYF
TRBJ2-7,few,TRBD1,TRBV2,TGTGCCAGCACCTTCGACAGGGACGAGCAGTACTTC,CASTFDRDEQYF
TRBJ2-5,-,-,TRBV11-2,TGTGCCAGCAGCTTCGGGTTTCAAGAGACCCAGTACTTC,CASSFGFQETQYF
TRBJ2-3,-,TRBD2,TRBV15,TGTGCCACCAGCAGTAGCGGGGGGGTATTGGCAGATACGCAGTATTTT,CATSSSGGVLADTQYF
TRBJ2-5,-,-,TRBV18,TGTGCCAGCTCACTGGACCTGACAGAAGAGACCCAGTACTTC,CASSLDLTEETQYF
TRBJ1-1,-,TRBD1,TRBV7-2,TGTGCCAGCAGCTTTGGGACAGGGGTGAACACTGAAGCTTTCTTT,CASSFGTGVNTEAFF
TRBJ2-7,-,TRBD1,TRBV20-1,TGCAGTGCTAAGAAACCGGGACAGGGCCCCTACGAGCAGTACTTC,CSAKKPGQGPYEQYF
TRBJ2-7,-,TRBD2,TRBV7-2,TGTGCCAGCAGCAGAACTAGCGGGGGGACAACCTACGAGCAGTACTTC,CASSRTSGGTTYEQYF
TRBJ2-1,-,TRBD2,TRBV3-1,TGTGCCAGCAGCCCGAGGCCCCTAGCGGTGAACTACAATGAGCAGTTCTTC,CASSPRPLAVNYNEQFF
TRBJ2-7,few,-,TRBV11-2,TGTGCCAGCAGCCGGACCTATTACTCCTACGAGCAGTACTTC,CASSRTYYSYEQYF
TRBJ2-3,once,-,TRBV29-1,TGCAGCGTTAGGGACAACTCAGATACGCAGTATTTT,CSVRDNSDTQYF
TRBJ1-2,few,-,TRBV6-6,TGTGCCAGCAGTTACTCAGGGGCGCCCGGCTATGGCTACACCTTC,CASSYSGAPGYGYTF
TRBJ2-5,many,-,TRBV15,TGTGCCACCAAACTCCCTACAGGGCCTCAAGAGACCCAGTACTTC,CATKLPTGPQETQYF
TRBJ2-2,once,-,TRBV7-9,TGTGCCAGCAGCCCGGAGGGCGGGGAGCTGTTTTTT,CASSPEGGELFF
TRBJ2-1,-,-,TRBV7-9,TGTGCCGGCAACCCAGGGAACGGGTTGAATAAGCAGTTCTTC,CAGNPGNGLNKQFF
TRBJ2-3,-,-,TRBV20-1,TGCAGTGCCCCAGGGGGAGCGGGGGTTTCAGATACGCAGTATTTT,CSAPGGAGVSDTQYF
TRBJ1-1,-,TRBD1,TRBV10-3,TGTGCCATCAGCTCTGACAGGGACACTGAAGCTTTCTTT,CAISSDRDTEAFF
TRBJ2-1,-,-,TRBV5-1,TGCGCCAGCAGCTCCCGTGGGGGGGCCGGTGAGCAGTTCTTC,CASSSRGGAGEQFF
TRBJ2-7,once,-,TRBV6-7,TGTGCCAGCCAAAGCCCACCGCACTACGAGCAGTACTTC,CASQSPPHYEQYF